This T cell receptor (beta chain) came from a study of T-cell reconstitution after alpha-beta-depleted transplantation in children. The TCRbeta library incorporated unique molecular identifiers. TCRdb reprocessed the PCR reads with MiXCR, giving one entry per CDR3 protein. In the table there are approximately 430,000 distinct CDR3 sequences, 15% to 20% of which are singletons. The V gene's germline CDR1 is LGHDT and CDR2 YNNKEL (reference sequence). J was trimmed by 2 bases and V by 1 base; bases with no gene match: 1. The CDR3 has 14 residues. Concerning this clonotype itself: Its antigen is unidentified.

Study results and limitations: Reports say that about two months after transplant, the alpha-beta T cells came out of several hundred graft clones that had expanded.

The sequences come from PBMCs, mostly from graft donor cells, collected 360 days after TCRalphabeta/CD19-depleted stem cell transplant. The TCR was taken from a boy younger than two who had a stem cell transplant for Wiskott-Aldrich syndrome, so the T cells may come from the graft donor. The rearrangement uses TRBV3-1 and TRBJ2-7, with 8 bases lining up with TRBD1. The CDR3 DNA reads TGTGCCAGCAGCCAAGGACAGGGGACCTACGAGCAGTACTTC. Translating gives CASSQGQGTYEQYF.